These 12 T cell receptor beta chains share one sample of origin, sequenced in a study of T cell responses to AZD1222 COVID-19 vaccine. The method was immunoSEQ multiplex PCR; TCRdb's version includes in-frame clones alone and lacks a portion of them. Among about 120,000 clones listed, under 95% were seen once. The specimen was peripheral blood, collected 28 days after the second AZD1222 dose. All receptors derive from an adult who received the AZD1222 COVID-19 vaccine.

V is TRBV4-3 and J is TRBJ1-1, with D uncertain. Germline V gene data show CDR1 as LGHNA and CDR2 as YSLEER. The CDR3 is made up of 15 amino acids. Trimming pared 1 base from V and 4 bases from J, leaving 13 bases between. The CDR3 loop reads CASSQAPSISTEAFF. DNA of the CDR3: TGCGCCAGCAGCCAAGCCCCCAGCATTAGCACTGAAGCTTTCTTT.

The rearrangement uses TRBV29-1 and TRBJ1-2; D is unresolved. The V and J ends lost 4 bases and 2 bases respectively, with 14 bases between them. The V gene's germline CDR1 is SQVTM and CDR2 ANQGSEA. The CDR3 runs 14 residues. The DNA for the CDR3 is TGCAGCGTTGGCGTTGGGTACGACAACTATGGCTACACCTTC. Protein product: CSVGVGYDNYGYTF.

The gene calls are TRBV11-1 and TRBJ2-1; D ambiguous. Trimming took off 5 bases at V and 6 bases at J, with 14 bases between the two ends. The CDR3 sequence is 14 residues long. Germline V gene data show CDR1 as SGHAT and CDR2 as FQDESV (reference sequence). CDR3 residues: CASSPIKFGNEQFF. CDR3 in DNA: TGTGCCAGCAGCCCAATAAAATTCGGCAATGAGCAGTTCTTC.

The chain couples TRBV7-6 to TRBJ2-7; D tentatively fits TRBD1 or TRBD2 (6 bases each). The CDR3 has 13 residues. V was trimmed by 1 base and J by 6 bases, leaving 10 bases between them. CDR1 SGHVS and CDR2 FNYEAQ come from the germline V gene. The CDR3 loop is CASSLGLGGEQYF. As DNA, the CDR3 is TGTGCCAGCAGCTTAGGACTAGGGGGCGAGCAGTACTTC.

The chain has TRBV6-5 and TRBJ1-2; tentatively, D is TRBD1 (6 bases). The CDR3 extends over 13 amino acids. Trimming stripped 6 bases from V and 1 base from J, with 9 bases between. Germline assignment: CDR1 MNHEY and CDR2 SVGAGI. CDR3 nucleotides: TGTGCCAGCAGCGGACAGAATAACTATGGCTACACCTTC. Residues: CASSGQNNYGYTF.

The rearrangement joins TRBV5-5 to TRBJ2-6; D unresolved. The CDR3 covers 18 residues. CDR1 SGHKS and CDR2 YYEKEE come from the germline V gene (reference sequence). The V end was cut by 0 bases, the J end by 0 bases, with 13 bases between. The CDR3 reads CASSLGPGLLSGANVLTF. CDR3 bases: TGTGCCAGCAGCTTGGGTCCAGGATTGCTCTCTGGGGCCAACGTCCTGACTTTC.

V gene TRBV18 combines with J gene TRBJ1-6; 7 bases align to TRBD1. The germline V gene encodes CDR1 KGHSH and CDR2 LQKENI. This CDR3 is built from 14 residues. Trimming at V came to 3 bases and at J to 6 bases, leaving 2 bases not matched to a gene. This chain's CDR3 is CASSPTGINSPLHF. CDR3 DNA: TGTGCCAGCTCACCGACAGGGATTAATTCACCCCTCCACTTT.

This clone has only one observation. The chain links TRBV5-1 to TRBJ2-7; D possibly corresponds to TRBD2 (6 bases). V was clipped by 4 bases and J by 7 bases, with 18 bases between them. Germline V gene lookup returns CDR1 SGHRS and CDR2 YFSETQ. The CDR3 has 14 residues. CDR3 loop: CASSPGGPAGEQYF. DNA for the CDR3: TGCGCCAGCAGCCCGGGCGGCCCGGCGGGGGAGCAGTACTTC.

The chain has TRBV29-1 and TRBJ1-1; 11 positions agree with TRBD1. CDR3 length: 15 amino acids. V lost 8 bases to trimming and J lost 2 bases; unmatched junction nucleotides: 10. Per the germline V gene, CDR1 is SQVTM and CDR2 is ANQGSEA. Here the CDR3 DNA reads TGCAGCACGACATCCGGGACAGGGGGTAACACTGAAGCTTTCTTT. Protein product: CSTTSGTGGNTEAFF.

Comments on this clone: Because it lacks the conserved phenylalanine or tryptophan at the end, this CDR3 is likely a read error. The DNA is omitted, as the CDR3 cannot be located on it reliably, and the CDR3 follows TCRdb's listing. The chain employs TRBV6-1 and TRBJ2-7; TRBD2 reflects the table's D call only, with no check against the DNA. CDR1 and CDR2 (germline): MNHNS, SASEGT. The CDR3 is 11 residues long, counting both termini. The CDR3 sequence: CASSEWGDARL.

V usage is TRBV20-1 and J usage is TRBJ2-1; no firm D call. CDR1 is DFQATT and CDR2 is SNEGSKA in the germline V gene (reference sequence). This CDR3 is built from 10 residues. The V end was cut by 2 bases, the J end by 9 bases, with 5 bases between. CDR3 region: CSARPGEQFF. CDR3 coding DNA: TGCAGTGCTAGACCGGGTGAGCAGTTCTTC.

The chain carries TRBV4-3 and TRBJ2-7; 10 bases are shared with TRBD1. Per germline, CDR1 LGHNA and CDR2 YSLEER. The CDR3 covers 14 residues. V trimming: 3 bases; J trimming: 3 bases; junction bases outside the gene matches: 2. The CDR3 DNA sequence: TGCGCCAGCAGCCAGAGGACAGGGGGCTACGAGCAGTACTTC. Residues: CASSQRTGGYEQYF.